These 12 T cell receptor beta chains were all obtained from the same sample, sequenced in a study of control samples from healthy donors and cancer patients. The table came from immunoSEQ multiplex PCR; TCRdb's copy has only in-frame clones and leaves some out. The sample has some 140,000 clones, 85% to 95% seen once. The sample was blood. These TCRs come from a man aged 40-50 years in good health.

This clone was seen only once. This chain uses TRBV10-2 with TRBJ1-4; D unclear. Trimming shortened V by 3 bases and J by 8 bases, and 10 bases separated the two germline ends. CDR1 is WSHSY and CDR2 is SAAADI in the germline V gene. The CDR3 is 13 amino acids. CDR3 residues: CASSEDLREKLFF. DNA of the CDR3: TGCGCCAGCAGTGAAGACCTGCGGGAAAAACTGTTTTTT.

This chain joins TRBV6-5 and TRBJ2-3; 8 bases are shared with TRBD2. The CDR3 has 15 amino acids. In germline, CDR1 is MNHEY, CDR2 SVGAGI. The trim removed 4 bases at V and 0 bases at J, leaving 3 bases unmatched. The CDR3 DNA is TGTGCCAGCAGTTTCGGACTAGCTAGCACAGATACGCAGTATTTT. Translated: CASSFGLASTDTQYF.

The chain joins TRBV21-1 to TRBJ1-5; the table calls TRBD1, which could not be checked here. TRBV21-1 is reported as a pseudogene. CDR3 length: 15 residues. The CDR3, as DNA: TGTGCCAGCAGCAAAGCGGCAGGGGGCCCTCAGCCCCAGCATTTT. Its protein product is CASSKAAGGPQPQHF.

V usage is TRBV11-3 and J usage is TRBJ2-2; TRBD1 matches at 8 bases. There are 19 residues in the CDR3. Looked up from germline, CDR1 is SGHNT and CDR2 is YENEEA. The junction had 14 bases not matched to a gene; V was cut back by 5 bases and J by 0 bases. The CDR3 spells CASSPGQGRTNANTGELFF. The CDR3 bases are TGTGCCAGCAGCCCAGGACAGGGACGAACTAACGCGAACACCGGGGAGCTGTTTTTT.

The V and J genes are TRBV29-1 and TRBJ1-1; the D gene is possibly TRBD1 (5 bases). CDR3 length: 12 amino acids. CDR1 and CDR2 (germline): SQVTM, ANQGSEA. Trimming stripped 7 bases from V and 1 base from J, with 10 bases between. The CDR3 sequence is CSAWGRNTEAFF. The CDR3 DNA sequence: TGCAGCGCCTGGGGGAGGAACACTGAAGCTTTCTTT.

The chain joins TRBV7-2 to TRBJ2-2; the D gene is possibly TRBD2 (5 bases). CDR1 is SGHTA and CDR2 is FQGNSA in the germline V gene. CDR3 length: 15 residues. The V end lost 1 base, the J end lost 13 bases, and 19 bases lay between the germline ends. The CDR3 DNA is TGTGCCAGCAGCTTAGATTCTGGTTTTTCAGGAGGGCTGTTTTTT. Translated: CASSLDSGFSGGLFF.

The V gene is TRBV25-1, the J gene TRBJ1-5; possible D gene TRBD1, 6 bases. This CDR3 is 14 amino acids long. V dropped 0 bases and J dropped 9 bases, with 12 bases sitting between them. Germline V gene sequence: CDR1 MGHDK, CDR2 SYGVNS. The CDR3 loop reads CASSEYGQLRPQHF. The CDR3 DNA is TGTGCCAGCAGTGAATATGGACAGCTACGGCCCCAGCATTTT.

The rearrangement links TRBV2 to TRBJ2-2; D is undetermined. Trimming removed 4 bases at V and 1 base at J, with 10 bases between. The CDR3 length is 15 residues. Germline lookup yields CDR1 SNHLY and CDR2 FYNNEI. CDR3: CASSGYSLNTGELFF. CDR3 nucleotide sequence: TGTGCCAGCAGTGGGTACAGCTTGAACACCGGGGAGCTGTTTTTT.

This sequence joins TRBV27 and TRBJ1-3, with 7 nucleotides matching TRBD1. Germline values: CDR1 MNHEY, CDR2 SMNVEV (reference sequence). V lost 6 bases to trimming and J lost 1 base; unmatched junction nucleotides: 6. CDR3 length: 15 residues. The DNA of the CDR3 is TGTGCCAGCAGGACTTACAGGGGTTCTGGAAACACCATATATTTT. Amino acids: CASRTYRGSGNTIYF.

The chain links TRBV29-1 to TRBJ2-1; D unresolved. CDR3 size: 8 residues. Trimming pared 1 base from V and 15 bases from J, leaving 4 bases between. CDR1 and CDR2 from the germline V gene are SQVTM and ANQGSEA. CDR3 region: CSVEGGFF. CDR3 sequence (DNA): TGCAGCGTTGAAGGGGGGTTCTTC.

This chain links TRBV12-3 or TRBV12-4 with TRBJ2-7; D is possibly TRBD1 (6 bases). The V gene lost 3 bases and the J gene lost 6 bases, with 12 bases spanning the gap. The length of the CDR3 is 13 residues. DNA for the CDR3: TGTGCCAGCAGTTTTCTAAGAGGGGGCGAGCAGTACTTC. Residues: CASSFLRGGEQYF.

V gene TRBV30 combines with J gene TRBJ2-7; possible D gene TRBD2, 5 bases. Germline V gene lookup returns CDR1 GTSNPN and CDR2 SVGIG (reference sequence). V shed 3 bases and J shed 5 bases, with 11 bases lying between them. The CDR3 totals 12 residues. CDR3 sequence: CAWSGEQDEQYF. In DNA, the CDR3 is TGTGCCTGGAGCGGGGAGCAAGACGAGCAGTACTTC.